Listed below are T cell receptor beta chains from one sample, sequenced in a study of chemoradiotherapy in HPV16-positive cancers. Sequencing was performed with immunoSEQ multiplex PCR; in TCRdb, only in-frame clones are kept and a portion is missing. The repertoire consists of some 9,300 clones, with about 82% occurring once and the leading ten covering roughly 2.4%. This specimen was blood, taken from a patient who underwent chemoradiotherapy. These receptors were obtained from a human donor with HPV-associated anogenital cancer. CDR3s include the opening cysteine and the closing phenylalanine or tryptophan. Each record gives: CDR3 protein, CDR3 DNA, J gene, V gene, D gene, clone size. A D gene is named only where the DNA matches it firmly. Rows give clone size only sometimes, using once, few, many, or a class for an expanded clone.

CDR3aa: CASSQDSRGQETQYF
CDR3nt: TGTGCCAGCAGCCAAGATTCGAGAGGCCAAGAGACCCAGTACTTC
j_gene: TRBJ2-5
v_gene: TRBV4-2
d_gene: -
abundance: -

CDR3aa: CASSVGTLTNEKLFF
CDR3nt: TGTGCCAGCAGCGTCGGGACATTAACTAATGAAAAACTGTTTTTT
j_gene: TRBJ1-4
v_gene: TRBV5-5
d_gene: -
abundance: -

CDR3aa: CASSSQETQYF
CDR3nt: TGTGCCAGCAGCTCTCAAGAGACCCAGTACTTC
j_gene: TRBJ2-5
v_gene: TRBV7-3
d_gene: -
abundance: -

CDR3aa: CSVLSGSSYNEQFF
CDR3nt: TGCAGCGTCTTGTCAGGGAGCTCCTACAATGAGCAGTTCTTC
j_gene: TRBJ2-1
v_gene: TRBV29-1
d_gene: -
abundance: -

CDR3aa: CASSLQSANTEAFF
CDR3nt: TGCGCCAGCAGCTTGCAGTCAGCTAACACTGAAGCTTTCTTT
j_gene: TRBJ1-1
v_gene: TRBV5-1
d_gene: -
abundance: few

CDR3aa: CASSKDRDQPQHF
CDR3nt: TGTGCCAGCAGTAAGGACAGGGATCAGCCCCAGCATTTT
j_gene: TRBJ1-5
v_gene: TRBV27
d_gene: TRBD1
abundance: -

CDR3aa: CASSQASYRRRYF
CDR3nt: TGCGCCAGCAGCCAAGCAAGTTATCGGAGGCGGTACTTC
j_gene: TRBJ2-7
v_gene: TRBV4-3
d_gene: -
abundance: -

CDR3aa: CASPEAFF
CDR3nt: TGTGCCAGCCCTGAAGCTTTCTTT
j_gene: TRBJ1-1
v_gene: TRBV11-2
d_gene: -
abundance: -

CDR3aa: CASSFTDSFYNEQFF
CDR3nt: TGTGCCAGCAGCTTTACGGACAGCTTCTACAATGAGCAGTTCTTC
j_gene: TRBJ2-1
v_gene: TRBV5-5
d_gene: -
abundance: -

CDR3aa: CASSPGTPQETQYF
CDR3nt: TGTGCCAGCAGCCCCGGGACCCCCCAAGAGACCCAGTACTTC
j_gene: TRBJ2-5
v_gene: TRBV5-4
d_gene: -
abundance: -

CDR3aa: CASSQDLGNYRQPQHF
CDR3nt: TGCGCCAGCAGCCAAGATCTCGGCAATTATAGACAGCCCCAGCATTTT
j_gene: TRBJ1-5
v_gene: TRBV4-1
d_gene: -
abundance: -

CDR3aa: CASSLPDRNEKLFF
CDR3nt: TGTGCCAGCAGCTTACCGGACCGGAATGAAAAACTGTTTTTT
j_gene: TRBJ1-4
v_gene: TRBV5-4
d_gene: -
abundance: -

CDR3aa: CASSLGGQVGEQYF
CDR3nt: TGCGCCAGCAGCCTGGGGGGGCAAGTGGGCGAGCAGTACTTC
j_gene: TRBJ2-7
v_gene: TRBV5-1
d_gene: -
abundance: -

CDR3aa: CASSLDQETQYF
CDR3nt: TGTGCCAGCAGTCTTGACCAAGAGACCCAGTACTTC
j_gene: TRBJ2-5
v_gene: TRBV27
d_gene: -
abundance: -

CDR3aa: CASSLRSRLNTEAFF
CDR3nt: TGCGCCAGCAGCTTGAGGTCCCGCCTGAACACTGAAGCTTTCTTT
j_gene: TRBJ1-1
v_gene: TRBV5-1
d_gene: -
abundance: -

CDR3aa: CASTPDRGGNTIYF
CDR3nt: TGTGCCAGCACACCCGACAGGGGCGGAAACACCATATATTTT
j_gene: TRBJ1-3
v_gene: TRBV6-6
d_gene: TRBD1
abundance: -

CDR3aa: CASSTTSGNTDTQYF
CDR3nt: TGTGCCAGCAGCACGACTAGCGGGAACACAGATACGCAGTATTTT
j_gene: TRBJ2-3
v_gene: TRBV6-5
d_gene: TRBD2
abundance: -

CDR3aa: CAISGSGGADEQFF
CDR3nt: TGTGCCATCAGTGGAAGCGGGGGGGCCGATGAGCAGTTCTTC
j_gene: TRBJ2-1
v_gene: TRBV10-3
d_gene: TRBD2
abundance: -

CDR3aa: CASKGGQGQETQYF
CDR3nt: TGTGCCAGCAAGGGGGGACAGGGACAAGAGACCCAGTACTTC
j_gene: TRBJ2-5
v_gene: TRBV7-9
d_gene: TRBD1
abundance: -

CDR3aa: CASSSTRGTEAFF
CDR3nt: TGTGCCAGCAGCTCCACGCGAGGGACTGAAGCTTTCTTT
j_gene: TRBJ1-1
v_gene: TRBV7-1
d_gene: -
abundance: -

CDR3aa: CAWSPRVGVNQPQHF
CDR3nt: TGTGCCTGGAGTCCCAGGGTGGGCGTAAATCAGCCCCAGCATTTT
j_gene: TRBJ1-5
v_gene: TRBV30
d_gene: -
abundance: -

CDR3aa: CATSRDKRIANEKLFF
CDR3nt: TGTGCCACCAGCAGAGATAAGCGTATAGCTAATGAAAAACTGTTTTTT
j_gene: TRBJ1-4
v_gene: TRBV15
d_gene: -
abundance: -